The 15 T cell receptor beta chains in this list originate from one sample, sequenced in a study of graft-versus-host responses after intestinal transplantation. These receptors' targets are unknown. Sequencing was performed with immunoSEQ multiplex PCR; in TCRdb, only in-frame clones are kept and a portion is missing. The sample contains around 69,000 clones, 90% of which appear only once. The sample in question was unstimulated CD8+ T cells sorted from spleen or lymph node cells, obtained before transplant. The receptors were sampled from a human donor who was the organ donor for an intestinal transplant.

V gene TRBV9 combines with J gene TRBJ2-3, with 9 bases fitting TRBD1. This CDR3 is 16 amino acids long. The V segment lost 8 bases and the J segment 1 base; nucleotides outside the gene matches: 11. CDR1 is SGDLS, CDR2 YYNGEE, per germline. DNA of the CDR3: TGTGCCAGTCAACAAGGGGACAGGGTAGGCACAGATACGCAGTATTTT. Its protein product is CASQQGDRVGTDTQYF.

The chain employs TRBV7-6 and TRBJ1-4; D is ambiguous. The length of the CDR3 is 15 residues. The V end lost 2 bases, the J end lost 0 bases, and 7 bases lay between the germline ends. CDR1 and CDR2 (germline): SGHVS, FNYEAQ. CDR3 nucleotides: TGTGCCAGCAGCTTAATGGCGGCAACTAATGAAAAACTGTTTTTT. Its translation is CASSLMAATNEKLFF.

The chain uses TRBV7-2 and TRBJ1-5, with D tentatively TRBD1 (6 bases). The CDR3 sequence is 14 residues long. Trimming pared 5 bases from V and 8 bases from J, leaving 16 bases between. Germline loops: CDR1 SGHTA, CDR2 FQGNSA. Written as DNA, the CDR3 is TGTGCCAGCAGCCCGTTAGGGGGTTGGGAGCCCCAGCATTTT. Residues: CASSPLGGWEPQHF.

This clone was detected once. In DNA, the CDR3 is TGCGCCAGCAGCCGTCTAGGGGAGGACACTGAAGCTTTCTTT. Translated: CASSRLGEDTEAFF. This chain uses TRBV5-1 with TRBJ1-1; tentatively, D is TRBD1 (5 bases). Trimming took off 4 bases at V and 3 bases at J, with 13 bases between the two ends. This CDR3 is built from 14 residues. CDR1 SGHRS and CDR2 YFSETQ come from the germline V gene.

The rearrangement joins TRBV11-2 to TRBJ2-7; possibly TRBD2 for D (5 bases). The CDR3 covers 9 residues. Trimming stripped 5 bases from V and 12 bases from J, with 8 bases between. Germline CDR1 and CDR2: SGHAT and FQNNGV. CDR3 sequence reads: CASSRTGYV. CDR3 in DNA: TGTGCCAGCAGCCGGACTGGGTACGTC.

This chain uses TRBV6-1 with TRBJ1-5, with unresolved D. This CDR3 has 14 amino acids. Trimming took off 0 bases at V and 7 bases at J, with 10 bases between the two ends. Germline lookup yields CDR1 MNHNS and CDR2 SASEGT. CDR3 nucleotide sequence: TGTGCCAGCAGTGAAGCGAGGACGGGGCAGCCCCAGCATTTT. Residues: CASSEARTGQPQHF.

The rearrangement uses TRBV28 and TRBJ2-1; D is unresolved. The CDR3 consists of 15 residues. The germline V and J ends were trimmed by 5 bases and 0 bases, with 11 bases remaining between them. The germline CDR1 and CDR2 sequences are MDHEN and SYDVKM. The CDR3 bases are TGTGCCAGCAGTCCCCCCGCTAACTCCTACAATGAGCAGTTCTTC. Residues: CASSPPANSYNEQFF.

This sequence joins TRBV2 and TRBJ1-6, with D unresolved. With 5 bases removed from V and 7 bases from J, the gap between germline ends came to 12 bases. Germline V lookup: CDR1 SNHLY, CDR2 FYNNEI. The CDR3 length is 14 residues. CDR3 nucleotide sequence: TGTGCCAGCAGTCCAGGTATTGAAAATTCACCCCTCCACTTT. As protein: CASSPGIENSPLHF.

The chain combines TRBV7-9 with TRBJ1-5; no firm D call. This CDR3 is 14 amino acids long. Germline values: CDR1 SEHNR, CDR2 FQNEAQ (reference sequence). Trimming removed 6 bases at V and 0 bases at J, with 9 bases between. The CDR3 here is CASSPTYSNQPQHF. The CDR3 DNA is TGTGCCAGCAGTCCAACTTATAGCAATCAGCCCCAGCATTTT.

A note on this clone: This sample also contains other DNA sequences that code for the same CDR3. The chain is built from TRBV6-4 and TRBJ2-3, with 8 bases identical to TRBD2. This CDR3 has 15 residues. The junction had 0 bases not matched to a gene; V was cut back by 0 bases and J by 1 base. The germline CDR1 and CDR2 sequences are MRHNA and SNTAGT. CDR3 bases: TGTGCCAGCAGTGACTCTAGCGGGGGCACAGATACGCAGTATTTT. Translated: CASSDSSGGTDTQYF.

CDR3 amino acids: CASSQGGEQFF. CDR3 sequence (DNA): TGTGCCAGCAGTCAGGGGGGTGAGCAGTTCTTC. The V call is TRBV27, the J call TRBJ2-1; D possibly corresponds to TRBD1 (7 bases). V shed 5 bases and J shed 9 bases, with 8 bases lying between them. The CDR3 contains 11 residues. Germline loops: CDR1 MNHEY, CDR2 SMNVEV (reference sequence).

V gene TRBV7-6 combines with J gene TRBJ2-3, with D perhaps TRBD2 (8 bases). The CDR3 sequence is 15 residues long. The V end was cut by 5 bases, the J end by 13 bases, with 25 bases between. Germline V lookup: CDR1 SGHVS, CDR2 FNYEAQ. The CDR3 region is CASSPGGSGTDVEYF. In DNA form, the CDR3 reads TGTGCCAGCAGCCCAGGGGGTAGCGGGACCGACGTAGAGTATTTT.

This clone was counted only a few times. V and J are TRBV27 and TRBJ2-5, with 9 nucleotides matching TRBD2. CDR1 and CDR2 (germline): MNHEY, SMNVEV (reference sequence). The CDR3 is 15 residues long. With V trimmed by 2 bases and J by 5 bases, 6 bases remained unmatched. The CDR3 region has the DNA TGTGCCAGCAGTTTAGTGCGGGGGGGTATGGAGACCCAGTACTTC. It specifies CASSLVRGGMETQYF.

The gene calls are TRBV6-1 and TRBJ1-1, with D unresolved. The CDR3 is made up of 14 amino acids. Germline V gene sequence: CDR1 MNHNS, CDR2 SASEGT. V was cut by 1 base and J by 3 bases, with 9 bases left in between. As DNA, the CDR3 is TGTGCCAGCAGTGAAGGGGTCGACTACACTGAAGCTTTCTTT. Translating it yields CASSEGVDYTEAFF.

The chain uses TRBV11-2 and TRBJ2-4; TRBD1 agrees at 12 bases. The trim removed 3 bases at V and 3 bases at J, leaving 12 bases unmatched. CDR1 is SGHAT, CDR2 FQNNGV, per germline. The CDR3 extends over 19 amino acids. As DNA, the CDR3 is TGTGCCAGCAGCTTTTTAATAGGGGACAGGGGGCTGGACAAAAACATTCAGTACTTC. This sequence encodes CASSFLIGDRGLDKNIQYF.